This note documents a single T cell receptor beta chain sequence. Original data processing: Reference gene primer amplification in the assay estimated nucleated cell counts. The assay was immunoSEQ multiplex PCR, and TCRdb's table has in-frame clones only and misses some. V, J and clone size are taken as reported in that table, and D and trimming were inferred from the DNA itself. Here the sample spans some 400,000 clones, 75% to 90% being singletons. Participants' reported clinical history set cohort assignment. These data are taken from a study of blood T cell repertoires in COVID-19. Study overall: From the United States, Italy and Spain came samples of acute and convalescent COVID-19.

Looked up from germline, CDR1 is SGHAT and CDR2 is FQNNGV. V was trimmed by 0 bases and J by 4 bases, leaving 9 bases between them. The CDR3 has 15 amino acids. This receptor was obtained from a man aged 30 to 45 who had recovered from COVID-19. The gene calls are TRBV11-2 and TRBJ2-2; weak D call: TRBD1 (5 bases). The sequenced sample consisted of PBMCs or T cells enriched from blood (not recorded which). CDR3 in amino acids: CASSLDPGPTGELFF. In DNA form, the CDR3 reads TGTGCCAGCAGCTTAGATCCAGGGCCCACCGGGGAGCTGTTTTTT.